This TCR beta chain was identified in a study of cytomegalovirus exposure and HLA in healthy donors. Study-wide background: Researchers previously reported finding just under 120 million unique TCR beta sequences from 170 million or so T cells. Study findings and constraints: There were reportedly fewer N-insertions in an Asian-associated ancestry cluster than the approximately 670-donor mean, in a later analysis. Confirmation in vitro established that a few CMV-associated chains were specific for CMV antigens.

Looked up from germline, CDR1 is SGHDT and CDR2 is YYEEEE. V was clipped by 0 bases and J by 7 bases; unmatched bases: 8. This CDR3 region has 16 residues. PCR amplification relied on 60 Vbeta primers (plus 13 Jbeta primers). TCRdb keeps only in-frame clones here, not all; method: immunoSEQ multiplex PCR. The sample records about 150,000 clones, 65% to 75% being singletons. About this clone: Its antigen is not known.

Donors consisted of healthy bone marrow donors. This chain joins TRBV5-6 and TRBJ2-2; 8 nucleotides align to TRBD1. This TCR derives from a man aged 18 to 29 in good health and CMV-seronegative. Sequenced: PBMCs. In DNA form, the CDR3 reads TGTGCCAGCAGCTTGGTTGGGACAGGTCAGAACGGGGAGCTGTTTTTT. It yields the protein CASSLVGTGQNGELFF. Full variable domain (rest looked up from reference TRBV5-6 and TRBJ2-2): DAGVTQSPTHLIKTRGQQVTLRCSPKSGHDTVSWYQQALGQGPQFIFQYYEEEERQRGNFPDRFSGHQFPNYSSELNVNALLLGDSALYLCASSLVGTGQNGELFFGEGSRLTVL.